This T cell receptor (beta chain) stems from a study of OX40 agonist ivuxolimab in advanced cancers. Overall study: Participants could have had prior anti-PD-1, anti-PD-L1 or anti-CTLA-4 therapy, and less than 45% had some. General study points: Expansion of clones was among the lowest in partial responders at 0.1-3.0 mg/kg. CD8+ T cells (on average) carried more expanded clones than CD4+ T cells.

Comments on this clone: What it binds is unknown.

The assay was immunoSEQ multiplex PCR, and TCRdb's table has in-frame clones only and misses some. The sample records roughly 62,000 clones, roughly 83% being singletons. Cycle 7 day 1, cycle 4 day 1, and baseline were the timepoints at which blood was sampled. Trimming removed 2 bases from V and 8 bases from J; junction bases left unmatched: 6. Germline loops: CDR1 SGHNT, CDR2 YYREEE (reference sequence). This CDR3 has 14 residues. The TCR originated in an adult with an advanced solid tumor such as melanoma, head and neck, liver or kidney cancer. Sample: CD4+ or CD8+ T cells sorted from blood, taken in a trial of the OX40 agonist ivuxolimab. This chain links TRBV5-4 with TRBJ1-4; the match to TRBD1 covers 7 bases. The CDR3 region is CASSFKGAGEKLFF. The CDR3 region has the DNA TGTGCCAGCAGCTTTAAGGGGGCCGGGGAAAAACTGTTTTTT.